This section outlines one T cell receptor beta chain sequence together with its context. Its antigen is not identified. This entry belongs to a study of Ad26.COV2.S vaccination and SARS-CoV-2 variants. Study as a whole: It was the COV1001 Ad26.COV2.S trial arm that included the donor. The study gave Ad26.COV2.S intramuscularly, once or twice 56 days apart. Study outcomes and limitations: The study found similar non-spike TCR breadth in vaccine and placebo recipients.

The CDR3 consists of 16 residues. V was pared by 1 base and J by 3 bases, with 16 bases between. Germline V gives CDR1 MNHNS, CDR2 SASEGT. Stated treatment: around 19 received Ad26.COV2.S at low or high dose, single or two shots; several received placebo; per-sample allocation not given. Samples analyzed were those drawn on day 63 after the first vaccine or placebo injection. Spike of the Wuhan-strain SARS-CoV-2 was expressed by an Ad26 vector, which formed the vaccine. Some clones are missing from TCRdb's copy, which holds only in-frame ones; the method was immunoSEQ multiplex PCR. The sample records fewer than 800,000 clones, more than 70% being singletons.

This sequence originates from a person between 18 and 60 years old who received the Ad26.COV2.S COVID-19 vaccine or a placebo. Source: peripheral blood, taken in a trial of Ad26.COV2.S vaccine versus placebo. The chain employs TRBV6-1 and TRBJ2-7, with a tentative D call TRBD1 (5 bases). CDR3 sequence: CASSEGPAGWDYEQYF. CDR3 DNA: TGTGCCAGCAGTGAAGGGCCGGCAGGGTGGGACTACGAGCAGTACTTC.